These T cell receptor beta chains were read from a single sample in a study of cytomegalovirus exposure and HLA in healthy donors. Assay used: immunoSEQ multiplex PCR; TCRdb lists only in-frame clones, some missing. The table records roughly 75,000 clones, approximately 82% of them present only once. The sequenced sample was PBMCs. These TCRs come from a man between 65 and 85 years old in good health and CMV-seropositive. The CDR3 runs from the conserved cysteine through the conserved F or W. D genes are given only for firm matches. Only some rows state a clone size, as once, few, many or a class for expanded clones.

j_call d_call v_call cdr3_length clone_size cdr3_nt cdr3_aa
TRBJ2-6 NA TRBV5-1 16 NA TGCGCCAGACACGGACAGCAGCACTCTGGGGCCAACGTCCTGACTTTC CARHGQQHSGANVLTF
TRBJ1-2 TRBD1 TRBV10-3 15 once TGTGCCATCAATGCCGGGACAGGGGGCCCGGATGGCTACACCTTC CAINAGTGGPDGYTF
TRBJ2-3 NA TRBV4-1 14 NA TGCGCCAGCAGCCAAGCCCCGCCCGGGAATACGCAGTATTTT CASSQAPPGNTQYF
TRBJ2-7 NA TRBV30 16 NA TGTGCCTGGAGTGGACCGTACGTGGGAGTTAACTACGAGCAGTACTTC CAWSGPYVGVNYEQYF
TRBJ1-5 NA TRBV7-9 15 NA TGTGCCAGCAGCTCGTCCGGGATCCCCAATCAGCCCCAGCATTTT CASSSSGIPNQPQHF
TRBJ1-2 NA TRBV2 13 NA TGTGCCAGCAGTGATCGGGGGAGGTATGGCTACACCTTC CASSDRGRYGYTF
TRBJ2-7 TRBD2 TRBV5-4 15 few TGTGCCAGCAGCTTGGCAGCGGGGGTTACTTCCGAGCAGTACTTC CASSLAAGVTSEQYF
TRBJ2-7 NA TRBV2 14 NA TGTGCCAGCAGTAGGGGGAGGGCCAACTTCGAGCAGTACTTC CASSRGRANFEQYF
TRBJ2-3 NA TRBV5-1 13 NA TGCGCCAGCAGCCCAGGAGGCGAAGATACGCAGTATTTT CASSPGGEDTQYF
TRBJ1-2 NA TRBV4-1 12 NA TGCGCCAGCAGCCAAAGGGGCATAGGCTACACCTTC CASSQRGIGYTF
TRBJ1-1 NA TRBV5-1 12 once TGCGCCAGCAGCTTGAGCGAGTCTCAAGCTTTCTTT CASSLSESQAFF
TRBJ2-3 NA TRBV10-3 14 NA TGTGCCATCAGTGCAAGGGGGAACACAGATACGCAGTATTTT CAISARGNTDTQYF
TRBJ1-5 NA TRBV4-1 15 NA TGCGCCAGCAGCCCCAGGCACCTCTTCAATCAGCCCCAGCATTTT CASSPRHLFNQPQHF
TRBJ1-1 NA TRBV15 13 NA TGTGCCACCAGCAGCACACGCATAACTGAAGCTTTCTTT CATSSTRITEAFF
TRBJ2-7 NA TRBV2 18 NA TGTGCCAGCAGGGGAGTTAGACAGGGCCGGGGGAGCTCCTACGAGCAGTACTTC CASRGVRQGRGSSYEQYF
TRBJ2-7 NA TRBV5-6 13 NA TGTGCCAGCAGCTTGGTAGTCGGGGGCGAGCAGTACTTC CASSLVVGGEQYF
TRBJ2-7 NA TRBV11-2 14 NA TGTGCCAGCAGCCCCCGGAGGGGAGGCTACGAGCAGTACTTC CASSPRRGGYEQYF
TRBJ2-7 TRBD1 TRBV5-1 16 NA TGCGCCAGCAGCCCCGGGTCAGGACAGGGGTCCTACGAGCAGTACTTC CASSPGSGQGSYEQYF
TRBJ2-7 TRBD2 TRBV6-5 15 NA TGTGCCAGCAGCTCCGGGACTAGCGGGAGCAACGAGCAGTACTTC CASSSGTSGSNEQYF
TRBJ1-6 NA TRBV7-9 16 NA TGTGCCAGCAGCTTAGTGCTGGCCAGCTATAATTCACCCCTCCACTTT CASSLVLASYNSPLHF
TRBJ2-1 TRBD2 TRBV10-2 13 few TGCGCCAGCACCTTAGCGGGAGGTGCTGAGCAGTTCTTC CASTLAGGAEQFF
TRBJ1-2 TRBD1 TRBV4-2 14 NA TGTGCCAGCAGCCAGACAGGGGGCGGCTATGGCTACACCTTC CASSQTGGGYGYTF
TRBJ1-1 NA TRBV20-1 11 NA TGCAGGGCGGGTGGAAACACTGAAGCTTTCTTT CRAGGNTEAFF
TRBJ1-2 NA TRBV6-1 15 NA TGTGCCAGCACCATAGACAGGTCACCGAACTATGGCTACACCTTC CASTIDRSPNYGYTF
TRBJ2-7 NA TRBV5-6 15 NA TGTGCCAGCAGGTTACCCTATCCGGGGGCCTACGAGCAGTACTTC CASRLPYPGAYEQYF
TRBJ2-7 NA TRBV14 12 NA TGTGCCAGCAGCCAATACCGATACGAGCAGTACTTC CASSQYRYEQYF
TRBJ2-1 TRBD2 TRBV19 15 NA TGTGCCAGTACTCCCCTAGCGGGGGGATACAATGAGCAGTTCTTC CASTPLAGGYNEQFF
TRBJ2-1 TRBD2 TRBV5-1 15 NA TGCGCCAGCAGCTTGTCGCTAGCGGTATACAATGAGCAGTTCTTC CASSLSLAVYNEQFF
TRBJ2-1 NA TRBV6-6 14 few TGTGCCAGCAGTAGGCTAGGGGCTGGGAATGAGCAGTTCTTC CASSRLGAGNEQFF
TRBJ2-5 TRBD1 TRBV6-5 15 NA TGTGCCAGCAGAAGGGGGACAGGGGACCTTGAGACCCAGTACTTC CASRRGTGDLETQYF
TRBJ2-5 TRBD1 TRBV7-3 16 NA TGTGCCAGCAGCCGAAATGGACAGGGGGCAGGGGAGACCCAGTACTTC CASSRNGQGAGETQYF
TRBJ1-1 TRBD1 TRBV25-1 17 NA TGTGCCAGCAGTCCAACGGGAGGGGGCTGGGGGAACACTGAAGCTTTCTTT CASSPTGGGWGNTEAFF
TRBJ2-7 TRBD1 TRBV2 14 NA TGTGCCAGCAGCCCCGACAGGGTCCGGTACGAGCAGTACTTC CASSPDRVRYEQYF
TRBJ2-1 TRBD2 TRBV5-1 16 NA TGCGCCAGCAGCTTGGAAACTAGCGGAGCCTACAATGAGCAGTTCTTC CASSLETSGAYNEQFF
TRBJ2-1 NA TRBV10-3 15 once TGTGCCTCCCGACTGGATGCCACAAGATACAATGAGCAGTTCTTC CASRLDATRYNEQFF
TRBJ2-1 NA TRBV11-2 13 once TGTGCCAGCAGCTTAGATCTAAAAAATGAGCAGTTCTTC CASSLDLKNEQFF
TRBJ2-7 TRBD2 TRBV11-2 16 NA TGTGCCAGCAGCTTGCTAGCGGGAGTAGTTTCCTACGAGCAGTACTTC CASSLLAGVVSYEQYF
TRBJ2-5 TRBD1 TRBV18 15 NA TGTGCCAGCTCACCCGGACAGGGGGTACAAGAGACCCAGTACTTC CASSPGQGVQETQYF
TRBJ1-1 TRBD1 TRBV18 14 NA TGTGCCAGCTCAATCGACAGGGGGAACACTGAAGCTTTCTTT CASSIDRGNTEAFF
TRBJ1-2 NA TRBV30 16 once TGTGCCTGGAGTGTACTGGACAGCTTCTCGTTTTGGGGCTACACCTTC CAWSVLDSFSFWGYTF
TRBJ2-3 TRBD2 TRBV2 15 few TGTGCCAGCAGTGCGTACGCGGGGGTGACAGATACGCAGTATTTT CASSAYAGVTDTQYF
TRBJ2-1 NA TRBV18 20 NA TGTGCCAGCTCACCAATGTCGACAGGGGGGCTAGCGGGCCCCTACAATGAGCAGTTCTTC CASSPMSTGGLAGPYNEQFF
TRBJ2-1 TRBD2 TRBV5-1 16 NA TGCGCCAGCAGTTATGGGACTAGCGGGAGTACGAATGAGCAGTTCTTC CASSYGTSGSTNEQFF
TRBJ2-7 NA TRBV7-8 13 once TGTGCCAGCAGCTTAGCGCAAGAGTACGAGCAGTACTTC CASSLAQEYEQYF
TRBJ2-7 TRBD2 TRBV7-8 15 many TGTGCCAGCAGCTCGCCGGCGGGAGCCTTATTCGAGCAGTACTTC CASSSPAGALFEQYF
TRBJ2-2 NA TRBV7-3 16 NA TGTGCCAGCAGCCCCCGGAGGGCCTCGGACACCGGGGAGCTGTTTTTT CASSPRRASDTGELFF
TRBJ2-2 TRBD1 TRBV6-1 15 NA TGTGCCAGCAGTGAAAGAACAGGGGGGTCCGGGGAGCTGTTTTTT CASSERTGGSGELFF
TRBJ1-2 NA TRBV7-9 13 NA TGTGCCAGCAGCTTAGATAGCGGGGCTGGCTACACCTTC CASSLDSGAGYTF
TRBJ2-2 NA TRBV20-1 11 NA TGCAGTGCTAGCCAAACCGGGGAGCTGTTTTTT CSASQTGELFF
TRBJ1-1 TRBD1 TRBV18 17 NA TGTGCCAGCTCACACATCGGGACAGGGGCCTCGAACACTGAAGCTTTCTTT CASSHIGTGASNTEAFF
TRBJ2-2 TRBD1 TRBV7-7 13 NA TGTGCCAGCAGCCCGACAGGGGCCGGGGAGCTGTTTTTT CASSPTGAGELFF
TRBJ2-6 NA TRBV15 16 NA TGTGCCACCAGCAGAGACTGGAGCTCTGGGGCCAACGTCCTGACTTTC CATSRDWSSGANVLTF
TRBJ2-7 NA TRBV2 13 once TGTGCCAGCAGTGAACGCAGGATCCACGAGCAGTACTTC CASSERRIHEQYF
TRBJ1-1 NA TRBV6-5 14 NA TGTGCCAGCAGGCCACAGGGATGGGGCACTGAAGCTTTCTTT CASRPQGWGTEAFF
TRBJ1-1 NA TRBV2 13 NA TGTGCCAGCAGCGGACAGCCGAACACTGAAGCTTTCTTT CASSGQPNTEAFF
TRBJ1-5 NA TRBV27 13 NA TGTGCCAGCAGTCACCGGGGTGATCAGCCCCAGCATTTT CASSHRGDQPQHF
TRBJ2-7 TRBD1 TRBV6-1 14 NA TGTGCCAGCCCCCCGGGACAGGGTAAAAACGAGCAGTACTTC CASPPGQGKNEQYF
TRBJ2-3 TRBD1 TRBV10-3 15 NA TGTGCCATCAGTGAGTTGGGACAGGAGACAGATACGCAGTATTTT CAISELGQETDTQYF
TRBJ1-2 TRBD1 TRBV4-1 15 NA TGCGCCAGCAGCCAGGGAAGGGGGCTGGACTATGGCTACACCTTC CASSQGRGLDYGYTF